A selection of T cell receptor beta chains follows, all from one sample in a study of cytomegalovirus exposure and HLA in healthy donors. Here immunoSEQ multiplex PCR was the method, and the copy in TCRdb shows in-frame clones only, minus some. The sample contains roughly 200,000 clones, about four fifths of which appear only once. Sequenced material: PBMCs. The receptor set was obtained from a girl aged 10 to 17 in good health and CMV-seropositive. Each CDR3 is given with its conserved first and last residue. The order of the fields is V gene, clone size, J gene, D gene, CDR3 protein, CDR3 DNA. The D gene is left open where the match is weak. The listing skips clone size in some rows; elsewhere it reads once, few, many or a size class.

V gene: TRBV5-1
clone size: -
J gene: TRBJ2-7
D gene: -
CDR3 protein: CASSLAGGTYEQYF
CDR3 DNA: TGCGCCAGCAGCTTGGCCGGGGGAACCTACGAGCAGTACTTC

V gene: TRBV6-6
clone size: -
J gene: TRBJ2-2
D gene: TRBD1
CDR3 protein: CASSDTGGNTGELFF
CDR3 DNA: TGTGCCAGCAGTGATACAGGGGGGAACACCGGGGAGCTGTTCTTT

V gene: TRBV15
clone size: -
J gene: TRBJ1-2
D gene: -
CDR3 protein: CATSRVLGGYGYTF
CDR3 DNA: TGTGCCACCAGCAGAGTCTTAGGAGGTTATGGCTACACCTTC

V gene: TRBV4-1
clone size: -
J gene: TRBJ1-4
D gene: -
CDR3 protein: CASSQEMTALATNEKLFF
CDR3 DNA: TGCGCCAGCAGCCAAGAGATGACAGCCCTAGCAACTAATGAAAAACTGTTTTTT

V gene: TRBV18
clone size: -
J gene: TRBJ2-7
D gene: TRBD1
CDR3 protein: CASSSGTASSYEQYF
CDR3 DNA: TGTGCCAGCTCATCCGGGACAGCGAGCTCCTACGAGCAGTACTTC

V gene: TRBV7-2
clone size: -
J gene: TRBJ2-3
D gene: TRBD2
CDR3 protein: CASSLWGNKRGALTDTQYF
CDR3 DNA: TGTGCCAGCAGCTTATGGGGGAATAAGCGGGGGGCACTAACAGATACGCAGTATTTT

V gene: TRBV6-1
clone size: once
J gene: TRBJ2-7
D gene: TRBD1
CDR3 protein: CASSAWDSSYEQYF
CDR3 DNA: TGTGCCAGCAGTGCCTGGGACAGCTCCTACGAGCAGTACTTC

V gene: TRBV7-2
clone size: -
J gene: TRBJ2-7
D gene: TRBD2
CDR3 protein: CASSLGLAGGSYEQYF
CDR3 DNA: TGTGCCAGCAGCTTAGGCCTAGCGGGGGGTAGCTACGAGCAGTACTTC

V gene: TRBV5-6
clone size: few
J gene: TRBJ1-1
D gene: -
CDR3 protein: CASSLPSTEAFF
CDR3 DNA: TGTGCCAGCAGCTTGCCGAGTACTGAAGCTTTCTTT

V gene: TRBV5-1
clone size: -
J gene: TRBJ1-6
D gene: TRBD1
CDR3 protein: CASSPGQGSSPLHF
CDR3 DNA: TGCGCCAGCAGCCCGGGACAGGGGTCTTCACCCCTCCACTTT

V gene: TRBV7-2
clone size: -
J gene: TRBJ2-5
D gene: -
CDR3 protein: CASSFADQETQYF
CDR3 DNA: TGTGCCAGCAGCTTCGCGGACCAAGAGACCCAGTACTTC

V gene: TRBV6-5
clone size: few
J gene: TRBJ2-1
D gene: TRBD1
CDR3 protein: CASSLLTGNEQFF
CDR3 DNA: TGTGCCAGCAGTTTACTGACAGGGAATGAGCAGTTCTTC

V gene: TRBV6-6
clone size: -
J gene: TRBJ2-3
D gene: -
CDR3 protein: CASRYRADTQYF
CDR3 DNA: TGTGCCAGCAGGTATAGAGCCGATACGCAGTATTTT

V gene: TRBV6-1
clone size: -
J gene: TRBJ2-7
D gene: -
CDR3 protein: CASSVDNEQYF
CDR3 DNA: TGTGCCAGCAGTGTGGACAACGAGCAGTACTTC

V gene: TRBV4-1
clone size: -
J gene: TRBJ2-1
D gene: TRBD1
CDR3 protein: CASSQPGQGRGMFF
CDR3 DNA: TGCGCCAGCAGCCAACCGGGACAGGGTAGGGGCATGTTCTTC

V gene: TRBV7-2
clone size: -
J gene: TRBJ1-5
D gene: -
CDR3 protein: CASSLSLGNQPQHF
CDR3 DNA: TGTGCCAGCAGCTTGAGTCTCGGCAATCAGCCCCAGCATTTT

V gene: TRBV7-2
clone size: -
J gene: TRBJ2-3
D gene: -
CDR3 protein: CASSLAGAPTDTQYF
CDR3 DNA: TGTGCCAGCAGCTTAGCGGGGGCCCCCACAGATACGCAGTATTTT

V gene: TRBV4-3
clone size: -
J gene: TRBJ2-5
D gene: TRBD2
CDR3 protein: CASSQGLTSRTDQETQYF
CDR3 DNA: TGCGCCAGCAGCCAAGGATTGACTAGCCGGACCGATCAAGAGACCCAGTACTTC

V gene: TRBV4-3
clone size: -
J gene: TRBJ1-1
D gene: -
CDR3 protein: CASSQEVGGGTEAFF
CDR3 DNA: TGCGCCAGCAGCCAGGAGGTGGGGGGGGGAACTGAAGCTTTCTTT

V gene: TRBV11-2
clone size: -
J gene: TRBJ2-1
D gene: -
CDR3 protein: CASSLELPSGQFF
CDR3 DNA: TGTGCCAGCAGCTTGGAGCTTCCCTCGGGGCAGTTCTTC

V gene: TRBV7-9
clone size: -
J gene: TRBJ1-1
D gene: -
CDR3 protein: CASMSGNTEAFF
CDR3 DNA: TGTGCCAGCATGTCAGGGAACACTGAAGCTTTCTTT

V gene: TRBV6-6
clone size: -
J gene: TRBJ2-3
D gene: -
CDR3 protein: CASSYPRTSGDTQYF
CDR3 DNA: TGTGCCAGCAGTTACCCCCGTACTAGTGGAGATACGCAGTATTTT

V gene: TRBV4-1
clone size: -
J gene: TRBJ2-5
D gene: TRBD1
CDR3 protein: CASSQGTGGGQETQYF
CDR3 DNA: TGCGCCAGCAGCCAAGGGACAGGGGGTGGCCAAGAGACCCAGTACTTC

V gene: TRBV11-3
clone size: once
J gene: TRBJ2-3
D gene: TRBD2
CDR3 protein: CASSPTGLAGASTDTQYF
CDR3 DNA: TGTGCCAGCAGCCCGACCGGACTAGCGGGGGCTAGCACAGATACGCAGTATTTT

V gene: TRBV5-1
clone size: -
J gene: TRBJ2-7
D gene: TRBD1
CDR3 protein: CASSLGRGHYYEQYF
CDR3 DNA: TGCGCCAGCAGCTTGGGCAGGGGGCATTACTACGAGCAGTACTTC

V gene: TRBV11-2
clone size: few
J gene: TRBJ1-1
D gene: TRBD1
CDR3 protein: CADRGQISAEAFF
CDR3 DNA: TGTGCCGACAGGGGGCAAATTTCCGCTGAAGCTTTCTTT

V gene: TRBV19
clone size: once
J gene: TRBJ2-1
D gene: TRBD1
CDR3 protein: CASGDSDSYNEQFF
CDR3 DNA: TGTGCCAGTGGGGACAGTGACTCCTACAATGAGCAGTTCTTC

V gene: TRBV28
clone size: -
J gene: TRBJ1-4
D gene: -
CDR3 protein: CASNPTGKVGKLFF
CDR3 DNA: TGTGCCAGCAACCCTACAGGGAAAGTCGGAAAACTGTTTTTT

V gene: TRBV30
clone size: -
J gene: TRBJ1-6
D gene: -
CDR3 protein: CAWSSRGSYNSPLHF
CDR3 DNA: TGTGCCTGGAGTAGCAGGGGTTCCTATAATTCACCCCTCCACTTT

V gene: TRBV5-4
clone size: -
J gene: TRBJ2-3
D gene: TRBD1
CDR3 protein: CASSPGQDTDTQYF
CDR3 DNA: TGTGCCAGCAGCCCTGGACAGGACACAGATACGCAGTATTTT

V gene: TRBV11-2
clone size: -
J gene: TRBJ1-2
D gene: -
CDR3 protein: CASSLGQGLIYGYTF
CDR3 DNA: TGTGCCAGCAGCCTAGGGCAGGGCCTAATCTATGGCTACACCTTC

V gene: TRBV7-9
clone size: -
J gene: TRBJ1-2
D gene: TRBD1
CDR3 protein: CASSLIGGDGYTF
CDR3 DNA: TGTGCCAGCAGCTTAATAGGGGGCGATGGCTACACCTTC

V gene: TRBV7-9
clone size: -
J gene: TRBJ1-1
D gene: -
CDR3 protein: CASSPEWAQNTEAFF
CDR3 DNA: TGTGCCAGCAGCCCAGAGTGGGCTCAGAACACTGAAGCTTTCTTT

V gene: TRBV21-1
clone size: -
J gene: TRBJ2-3
D gene: -
CDR3 protein: CASSKAPGLAGGTDTQYF
CDR3 DNA: TGTGCCAGCAGCAAAGCGCCGGGACTAGCGGGGGGAACAGATACGCAGTATTTT

V gene: TRBV27
clone size: -
J gene: TRBJ2-2
D gene: -
CDR3 protein: CASSLMGFGGTGELFF
CDR3 DNA: TGTGCCAGCAGTTTGATGGGGTTTGGGGGGACCGGGGAGCTGTTTTTT

V gene: TRBV27
clone size: -
J gene: TRBJ2-7
D gene: TRBD1
CDR3 protein: CASSASDRGSSYEQYF
CDR3 DNA: TGTGCCAGCAGTGCCTCGGACAGGGGGTCCTCCTACGAGCAGTACTTC

V gene: TRBV7-8
clone size: few
J gene: TRBJ2-5
D gene: TRBD1
CDR3 protein: CAYRGQGQETQYF
CDR3 DNA: TGTGCCTACAGGGGTCAGGGGCAAGAGACCCAGTACTTC

V gene: TRBV11-3
clone size: -
J gene: TRBJ1-4
D gene: -
CDR3 protein: CASSPSGGSKEKLFF
CDR3 DNA: TGTGCCAGCAGCCCCTCGGGGGGCTCTAAGGAAAAACTGTTTTTT

V gene: TRBV7-8
clone size: -
J gene: TRBJ2-6
D gene: TRBD1
CDR3 protein: CASSLTWWTGGSGANVLTF
CDR3 DNA: TGTGCCAGCAGCCTTACGTGGTGGACAGGGGGCTCTGGGGCCAACGTCCTGACTTTC

V gene: TRBV29-1
clone size: once
J gene: TRBJ1-2
D gene: TRBD1
CDR3 protein: CSVDRQGQNYGYTF
CDR3 DNA: TGCAGCGTTGATAGACAGGGGCAAAACTATGGCTACACCTTC

V gene: TRBV15
clone size: -
J gene: TRBJ2-2
D gene: TRBD1
CDR3 protein: CATGTDRAGELFF
CDR3 DNA: TGTGCCACCGGCACGGACAGGGCCGGGGAGCTGTTTTTT

V gene: TRBV6-5
clone size: few
J gene: TRBJ2-1
D gene: -
CDR3 protein: CASSYSTSGYNEQFF
CDR3 DNA: TGTGCCAGCAGTTACTCGACATCTGGATACAATGAGCAGTTCTTC

V gene: TRBV15
clone size: -
J gene: TRBJ2-3
D gene: TRBD2
CDR3 protein: CATSRGGSSTDTQYF
CDR3 DNA: TGTGCCACCTCGCGGGGGGGGTCCTCCACAGATACGCAGTATTTT

V gene: TRBV4-3
clone size: -
J gene: TRBJ1-2
D gene: -
CDR3 protein: CASSQTGMSYGYTF
CDR3 DNA: TGCGCCAGCAGCCAAACAGGGATGAGCTATGGCTACACCTTC

V gene: TRBV18
clone size: few
J gene: TRBJ1-2
D gene: TRBD1
CDR3 protein: CASSPDREWNGYTF
CDR3 DNA: TGTGCCAGCTCACCGGACAGGGAATGGAATGGCTACACCTTC

V gene: TRBV29-1
clone size: once
J gene: TRBJ1-3
D gene: -
CDR3 protein: CSVGVGGNTIYF
CDR3 DNA: TGCAGCGTTGGGGTCGGGGGAAACACCATATATTTT

V gene: TRBV7-9
clone size: few
J gene: TRBJ2-7
D gene: TRBD1
CDR3 protein: CASSLVGDRGYEQYF
CDR3 DNA: TGTGCCAGCAGCTTAGTGGGAGACAGGGGTTACGAGCAGTACTTC

V gene: TRBV5-6
clone size: -
J gene: TRBJ1-5
D gene: -
CDR3 protein: CASSPIGQGRSGNQPQHF
CDR3 DNA: TGTGCCAGCAGCCCGATCGGGCAGGGAAGGAGTGGCAATCAGCCCCAGCATTTT

V gene: TRBV10-2
clone size: few
J gene: TRBJ2-3
D gene: TRBD2
CDR3 protein: CASGASGNIDTQYF
CDR3 DNA: TGCGCCAGCGGGGCTAGCGGTAATATAGATACGCAGTATTTT

V gene: TRBV5-4
clone size: -
J gene: TRBJ1-2
D gene: TRBD1
CDR3 protein: CASRLTGGNYGYTF
CDR3 DNA: TGTGCCAGCAGATTGACAGGGGGCAACTATGGCTACACCTTC

V gene: TRBV4-1
clone size: once
J gene: TRBJ2-6
D gene: -
CDR3 protein: CASSQGTLGANVLTF
CDR3 DNA: TGCGCCAGCAGCCAAGGGACACTCGGGGCCAACGTCCTGACTTTC

V gene: TRBV27
clone size: -
J gene: TRBJ2-5
D gene: -
CDR3 protein: CASRTDNQETQYF
CDR3 DNA: TGTGCCAGCAGAACAGACAACCAAGAGACCCAGTACTTC

V gene: TRBV6-6
clone size: -
J gene: TRBJ2-1
D gene: TRBD2
CDR3 protein: CASSTRGGGHYNEQFF
CDR3 DNA: TGTGCCAGCAGTACCCGCGGGGGGGGACACTACAATGAGCAGTTCTTC

V gene: TRBV5-1
clone size: -
J gene: TRBJ2-7
D gene: TRBD1
CDR3 protein: CASSSLRGFSYEQYF
CDR3 DNA: TGCGCCAGCAGCTCACTCAGGGGGTTCTCCTACGAGCAGTACTTC

V gene: TRBV5-1
clone size: -
J gene: TRBJ2-7
D gene: TRBD2
CDR3 protein: CASSWTVTSGGTYEQYF
CDR3 DNA: TGCGCCAGCAGCTGGACAGTAACTAGCGGGGGAACCTACGAGCAGTACTTC

V gene: TRBV5-1
clone size: -
J gene: TRBJ1-4
D gene: -
CDR3 protein: CASSLGGSTNEKLFF
CDR3 DNA: TGCGCCAGCAGCTTGGGAGGATCAACTAATGAAAAACTGTTTTTT

V gene: TRBV2
clone size: -
J gene: TRBJ1-2
D gene: -
CDR3 protein: CASSEKFGGLGWGYTF
CDR3 DNA: TGTGCCAGCAGTGAAAAGTTCGGGGGGCTAGGTTGGGGCTACACCTTC

V gene: TRBV19
clone size: -
J gene: TRBJ1-2
D gene: -
CDR3 protein: CASSMRYGYTF
CDR3 DNA: TGTGCCAGTAGTATGCGTTATGGCTACACCTTC

V gene: TRBV10-2
clone size: -
J gene: TRBJ2-5
D gene: TRBD2
CDR3 protein: CASTERGPGETQYF
CDR3 DNA: TGCGCCAGCACCGAGCGGGGCCCCGGGGAGACCCAGTACTTC

V gene: TRBV6-4
clone size: -
J gene: TRBJ2-4
D gene: -
CDR3 protein: CASSDSIWRRLAKNIQYF
CDR3 DNA: TGTGCCAGCAGTGACTCGATCTGGCGGCGACTAGCCAAAAACATTCAGTACTTC